In this sample, the clone carrying this TCR beta chain turned up many times. Its antigen remains unidentified. The data were taken from a study of identical twins. A single record per CDR3 protein comes from TCRdb applying MiXCR to the 5' RACE reads. The sample has approximately 220,000 distinct CDR3 sequences, 6% to 8.5% seen once. Study-level findings and limits: Twin-shared out-of-frame alpha sequences showed excess low generation probability.

The CDR3 covers 14 residues. Germline V lookup: CDR1 ENHRY, CDR2 SYGVKD. After removal of 4 bases from V and 5 bases from J, the junction contained 6 bases not matched to a gene. These records were also assigned to another study, of yellow fever vaccine responses in identical twins.

This clonotype originated in a young woman in good health. The source material was CD8+ T cells sorted from blood. The chain links TRBV10-3 to TRBJ2-7; 9 bases agree with TRBD1. The CDR3: CAISVGTGRNEQYV. CDR3 nucleotides: TGTGCCATCAGTGTTGGGACAGGGAGGAACGAGCAGTACGTC.